These T cell receptor beta chains were read from a single sample in a study of early stage breast cancer tumors. Here immunoSEQ multiplex PCR was the method, and the copy in TCRdb shows in-frame clones only, minus some. The table includes about 51,000 clones, around four fifths detected once. The sequenced sample was blood. The receptor set was obtained from a person aged 40 to 49 with breast cancer. Both conserved end residues are part of each CDR3. The D gene is left open where the match is weak. Only some rows state a clone size, as once, few, many or a class for expanded clones.

13	NA	TRBV2	TRBJ2-1	NA	TGTGCCAGCAAATCTGGCGGAGGCAATGAGCAGTTCTTC	CASKSGGGNEQFF
14	NA	TRBV27	TRBJ2-2	few	TGTGCCAGCAGTTGGGACGAGGGCACCGGGGAGCTGTTTTTT	CASSWDEGTGELFF
15	NA	TRBV19	TRBJ1-5	NA	TGTGCCAGTAGTACCCCCAACTGGAGCAATCAGCCCCAGCATTTT	CASSTPNWSNQPQHF
15	NA	TRBV30	TRBJ2-2	NA	TGTGCCTGGAATAAACAGGGAGTGAGCACCGGGGAGCTGTTTTTT	CAWNKQGVSTGELFF
16	NA	TRBV6-6	TRBJ1-1	NA	TGTGCCAGCAGCCCCGGGGGGGCGACAGGGAACACTGAAGCTTTCTTT	CASSPGGATGNTEAFF
13	NA	TRBV18	TRBJ1-1	few	TGTGCCAGCTCAGCCATGGGGAACACTGAAGCTTTCTTT	CASSAMGNTEAFF
15	NA	TRBV6-5	TRBJ1-3	few	TGTGCCAGCAGCCGCGACAGTTACTCTGGAAACACCATATATTTT	CASSRDSYSGNTIYF
16	NA	TRBV27	TRBJ1-2	NA	TGTGCCAGCAGTTTTGGGGGTAACGTGGCTAACTATGGCTACACCTTC	CASSFGGNVANYGYTF
15	TRBD1	TRBV7-9	TRBJ2-3	NA	TGTGCCAGCAGCTTAGAGGGGGCGTGGACAGATACGCAGTATTTT	CASSLEGAWTDTQYF
12	NA	TRBV27	TRBJ1-4	NA	TGTGCCAGCAGTCCCATCGGTGAAAAACTGTTTTTT	CASSPIGEKLFF
14	NA	TRBV14	TRBJ1-1	NA	TGTGCCAGCAGCCAGGGATTAAGGTACACTGAAGCTTTCTTT	CASSQGLRYTEAFF
15	TRBD1	TRBV6-4	TRBJ2-7	few	TGTGCCAGCAGCGAAGGGGCAGGGGGCTCCTACGAGCAGTACTTC	CASSEGAGGSYEQYF
16	TRBD1	TRBV5-1	TRBJ2-7	NA	TGCGCCAGCAGCCTAGGGAACCGGGACAGCTCCTACGAGCAGTACTTC	CASSLGNRDSSYEQYF
15	NA	TRBV6-5	TRBJ1-4	NA	TGTGCCAGCAGTTACGAAGGGAGGGGGGAGGAAAAACTGTTTTTT	CASSYEGRGEEKLFF
13	NA	TRBV11-2	TRBJ1-4	NA	TGTGCCAGCAGCCGCCAGTCTAATGAAAAACTGTTTTTT	CASSRQSNEKLFF
13	NA	TRBV6-5	TRBJ1-2	few	TGTGCCAGCAGAACCGGTCTCCTCTATGGCTACACCTTC	CASRTGLLYGYTF
15	NA	TRBV4-1	TRBJ2-6	NA	TGCGCCAGCAGCCAAGAGGGATCTGGGGCCAACGTCCTGACTTTC	CASSQEGSGANVLTF
13	TRBD2	TRBV30	TRBJ2-4	NA	TGTGCCTGGAGTTTAATAGCGGGTGACATTCAGTACTTC	CAWSLIAGDIQYF
15	NA	TRBV5-4	TRBJ2-5	NA	TGTGCCAGCAGCAATGGTTGGGGGGCCAAAGAGACCCAGTACTTC	CASSNGWGAKETQYF
16	TRBD1	TRBV5-4	TRBJ1-2	NA	TGTGCCAGCAGCTACCCCGACAGGGAGGCTAACTATGGCTACACCTTC	CASSYPDREANYGYTF
13	NA	TRBV7-8	TRBJ2-2	NA	TGTGCCAGCACTAAGACTACTACCGGGGAGCTGTTTTTT	CASTKTTTGELFF
16	NA	TRBV21-1	TRBJ2-7	few	TGTGCCAGCAATTACCCCAGGGGCGCTCCGGGATGGGAGCAGTACTTC	CASNYPRGAPGWEQYF
14	NA	TRBV28	TRBJ1-1	NA	TGTGCCAGCAGTTTCATCACAGATATCACTGAAGCTTTCTTT	CASSFITDITEAFF
15	TRBD1	TRBV7-3	TRBJ2-7	NA	TGTGCCAGCAGCTCACTGGGACAGGGAAGGGGCGAGCAGTACTTC	CASSSLGQGRGEQYF
13	NA	TRBV18	TRBJ2-7	NA	TGTGCCAGCTCACCACCGAACGGCTACGAGCAGTACTTC	CASSPPNGYEQYF
13	NA	TRBV7-9	TRBJ2-1	NA	TGTGCCAGCAGCACCCAAGGGTGGGATGAGCAGTTCTTC	CASSTQGWDEQFF
16	NA	TRBV21-1	TRBJ1-2	NA	TGTGCCAGCAGCAAAGAAGGGACAGGGGGCTACTATGGCTACACCTTC	CASSKEGTGGYYGYTF
14	TRBD1	TRBV4-2	TRBJ1-1	medium-sized	TGTGCCAGCAGCCTACAGGGGGTGAACACTGAAGCTTTCTTT	CASSLQGVNTEAFF
13	NA	TRBV7-7	TRBJ2-1	NA	TGTGCTAGCAGCTTAGGATGGGGGAATGAGCAGTTCTTC	CASSLGWGNEQFF
12	NA	TRBV7-3	TRBJ2-5	NA	TGTGCCAGCACGCGTCCCCAAGAGACCCAGTACTTC	CASTRPQETQYF
14	TRBD2	TRBV5-1	TRBJ2-1	NA	TGCGCTTGTGCAGCGGGAGGCTCCTACAATGAGCAGTTCTTC	CACAAGGSYNEQFF
17	TRBD2	TRBV7-2	TRBJ2-1	NA	TGTGCCAGCAGCTTAGCGGGGGGTAGCGGGGCCTACAATGAGCAGTTCTTC	CASSLAGGSGAYNEQFF
11	NA	TRBV6-5	TRBJ2-7	NA	TGTGCCAGCAGTCCGGGCCTCTCCTGGTACTTC	CASSPGLSWYF
12	NA	TRBV2	TRBJ2-5	few	TGTGCCAGCGGGAGTGGGGTGGAGACCCAGTACTTC	CASGSGVETQYF
14	NA	TRBV19	TRBJ2-7	NA	TGTGCCAGTAGTACGAGGGTTTTGGGCTACGAGCAGTACTTC	CASSTRVLGYEQYF
17	TRBD2	TRBV27	TRBJ2-2	NA	TGTGCCAGCAGTTTGCTAGCGGGAGGGGGAAACACCGGGGAGCTGTTTTTT	CASSLLAGGGNTGELFF
16	TRBD2	TRBV5-1	TRBJ2-6	NA	TGCGCCAGCAGCTTGCAGGGAGGGTCTGGGGCCAACGTCCTGACTTTC	CASSLQGGSGANVLTF
11	NA	TRBV19	TRBJ2-1	NA	TGTGCCAGTAGTATAGGCTGGGAGCAGTTCTTC	CASSIGWEQFF
15	TRBD1	TRBV19	TRBJ1-1	NA	TGTGCCAGTAGCCTTAGGGACAGGGCCAACACTGAAGCTTTCTTT	CASSLRDRANTEAFF
14	NA	TRBV10-2	TRBJ2-7	NA	TGCGCCAGCAGTGTTTCCAGGGGTCCCTACGAGCAGTACTTC	CASSVSRGPYEQYF
15	NA	TRBV19	TRBJ1-2	NA	TGTGCCAGTACCCCATCGGGGGCGGGGGCGAGTGGCTACACCTTC	CASTPSGAGASGYTF
13	TRBD2	TRBV6-5	TRBJ2-7	few	TGTGCCAGCGGGGGGGATTCGGATTACGAGCAGTACTTC	CASGGDSDYEQYF
17	NA	TRBV19	TRBJ2-3	NA	TGTGCCAGTTCGTATACCGGGGTATGGGGGACCACAGATACGCAGTATTTT	CASSYTGVWGTTDTQYF
14	TRBD2	TRBV9	TRBJ2-7	NA	TGTGCCAGCAGCGTAGTACTAGCGGGAGGCGAGCAGTACTTC	CASSVVLAGGEQYF
14	TRBD1	TRBV2	TRBJ1-1	few	TGTGCCAGCAGTCTTGGGACAGTGAACACTGAAGCTTTCTTT	CASSLGTVNTEAFF
12	NA	TRBV6-1	TRBJ1-2	NA	TGTGCCAGCATCGGTCCAAGCTATGGCTACACCTTC	CASIGPSYGYTF